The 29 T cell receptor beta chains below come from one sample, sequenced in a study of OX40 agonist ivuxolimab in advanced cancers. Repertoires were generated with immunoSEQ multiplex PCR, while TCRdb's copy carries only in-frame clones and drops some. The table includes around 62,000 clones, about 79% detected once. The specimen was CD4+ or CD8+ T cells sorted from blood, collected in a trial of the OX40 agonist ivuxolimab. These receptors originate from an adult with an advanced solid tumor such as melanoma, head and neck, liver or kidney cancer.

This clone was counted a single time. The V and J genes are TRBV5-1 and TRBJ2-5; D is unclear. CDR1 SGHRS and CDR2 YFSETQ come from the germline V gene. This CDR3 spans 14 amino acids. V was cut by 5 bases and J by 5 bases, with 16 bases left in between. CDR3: CASSGVSSPETQYF. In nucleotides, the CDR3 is TGCGCCAGCAGTGGGGTCTCGAGCCCGGAGACCCAGTACTTC.

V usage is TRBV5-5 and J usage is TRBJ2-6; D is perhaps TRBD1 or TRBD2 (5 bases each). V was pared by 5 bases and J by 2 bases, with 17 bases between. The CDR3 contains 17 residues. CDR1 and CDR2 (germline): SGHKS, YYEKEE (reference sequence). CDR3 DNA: TGTGCCAGCAGATCGAGGGGTGAGGGCACTGGGGCCAACGTCCTGACTTTC. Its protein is CASRSRGEGTGANVLTF.

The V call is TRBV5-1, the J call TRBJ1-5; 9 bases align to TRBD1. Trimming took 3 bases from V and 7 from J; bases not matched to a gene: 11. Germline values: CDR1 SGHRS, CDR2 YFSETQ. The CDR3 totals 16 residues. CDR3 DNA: TGCGCCAGCAGCTCGGAGGACAGGGGATTACGGCAGCCCCAGCATTTT. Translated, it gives CASSSEDRGLRQPQHF.

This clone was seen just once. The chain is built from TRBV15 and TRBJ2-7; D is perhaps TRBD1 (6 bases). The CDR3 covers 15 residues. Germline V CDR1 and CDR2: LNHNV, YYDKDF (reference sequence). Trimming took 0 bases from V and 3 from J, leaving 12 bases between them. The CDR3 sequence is CATSREQGYGYEQYF. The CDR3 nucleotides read TGTGCCACCAGCAGAGAACAGGGATACGGCTACGAGCAGTACTTC.

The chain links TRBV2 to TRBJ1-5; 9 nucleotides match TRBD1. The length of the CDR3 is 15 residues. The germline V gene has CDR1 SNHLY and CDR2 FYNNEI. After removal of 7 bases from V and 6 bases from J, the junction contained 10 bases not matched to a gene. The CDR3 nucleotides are TGTGCCAGCACCCAAGACAGGGGGAGGAGTCAGCCCCAGCATTTT. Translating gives CASTQDRGRSQPQHF.

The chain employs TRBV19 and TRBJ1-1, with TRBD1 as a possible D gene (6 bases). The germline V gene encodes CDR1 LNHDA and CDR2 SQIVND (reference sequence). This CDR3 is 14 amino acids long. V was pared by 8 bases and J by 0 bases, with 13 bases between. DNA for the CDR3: TGTGCCAGTTTTCGGACAGCTATGAACACTGAAGCTTTCTTT. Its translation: CASFRTAMNTEAFF.

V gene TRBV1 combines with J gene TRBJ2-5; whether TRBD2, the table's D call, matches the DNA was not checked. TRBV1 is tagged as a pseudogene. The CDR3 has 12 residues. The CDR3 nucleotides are TGCACAGACGCAGCTTTATCAGAGGCCCAGTACTTC. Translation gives CTDAALSEAQYF.

This chain's CDR3 is CASSLGRETQYF. The CDR3 DNA follows: TGTGCCAGCAGCTTGGGTCGCGAGACCCAGTACTTC. This rearrangement joins TRBV7-9 to TRBJ2-5; D uncertain. Trimming left V 3 bases short and J 5 bases short, with 7 bases between. Looked up from germline, CDR1 is SEHNR and CDR2 is FQNEAQ (reference sequence). CDR3 length equals 12 residues.

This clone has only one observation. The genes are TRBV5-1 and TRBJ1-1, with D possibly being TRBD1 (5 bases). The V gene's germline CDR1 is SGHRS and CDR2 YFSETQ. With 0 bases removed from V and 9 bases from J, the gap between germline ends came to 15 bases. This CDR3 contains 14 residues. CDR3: CASSLAGPGSQAFF. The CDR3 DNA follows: TGCGCCAGCAGCTTGGCGGGGCCAGGATCCCAAGCTTTCTTT.

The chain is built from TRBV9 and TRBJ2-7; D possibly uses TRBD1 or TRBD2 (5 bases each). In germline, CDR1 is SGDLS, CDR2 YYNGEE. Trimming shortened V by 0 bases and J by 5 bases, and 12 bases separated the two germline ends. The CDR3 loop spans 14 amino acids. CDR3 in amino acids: CASSVARGGHEQYF. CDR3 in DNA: TGTGCCAGCAGCGTAGCCCGTGGGGGTCACGAGCAGTACTTC.

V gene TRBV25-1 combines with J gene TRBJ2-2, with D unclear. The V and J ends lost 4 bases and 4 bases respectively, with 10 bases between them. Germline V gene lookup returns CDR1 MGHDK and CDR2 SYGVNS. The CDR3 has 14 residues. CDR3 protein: CASSARRGTGELFF. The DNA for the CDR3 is TGTGCCAGCAGTGCCAGGAGAGGCACCGGGGAGCTGTTTTTT.

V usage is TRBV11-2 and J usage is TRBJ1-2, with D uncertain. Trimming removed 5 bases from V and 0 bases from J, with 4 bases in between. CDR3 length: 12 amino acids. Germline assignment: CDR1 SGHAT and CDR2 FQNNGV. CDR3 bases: TGTGCCAGCAGCCCAACTAACTATGGCTACACCTTC. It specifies CASSPTNYGYTF.

CDR3 region: CASSLPPPSTDTQYF. DNA of the CDR3: TGTGCCAGCAGTTTGCCCCCCCCCAGCACAGATACGCAGTATTTT. V and J are TRBV27 and TRBJ2-3; no clear D gene. Germline V CDR1 and CDR2: MNHEY, SMNVEV (reference sequence). The CDR3 has 15 residues. Trimming stripped 3 bases from V and 0 bases from J, with 10 bases between.

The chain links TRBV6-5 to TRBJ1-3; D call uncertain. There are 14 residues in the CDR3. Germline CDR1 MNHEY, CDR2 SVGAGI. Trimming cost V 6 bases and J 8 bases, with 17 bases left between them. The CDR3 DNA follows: TGTGCCAGCAGGGCGGCGCTCCACGGGGACACCATATATTTT. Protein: CASRAALHGDTIYF.

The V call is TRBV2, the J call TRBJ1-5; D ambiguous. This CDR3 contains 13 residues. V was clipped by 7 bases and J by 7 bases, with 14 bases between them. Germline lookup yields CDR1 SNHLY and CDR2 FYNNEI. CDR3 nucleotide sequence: TGTGCCAGCATGAGAGATTTGCAACAGCCCCAGCATTTT. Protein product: CASMRDLQQPQHF. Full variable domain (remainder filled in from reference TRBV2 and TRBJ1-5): EPEVTQTPSHQVTQMGQEVILRCVPISNHLYFYWYRQILGQKVEFLVSFYNNEISEKSEIFDDQFSVERPDGSNFTLKIRSTKLEDSAMYFCASMRDLQQPQHFGDGTRLSIL.

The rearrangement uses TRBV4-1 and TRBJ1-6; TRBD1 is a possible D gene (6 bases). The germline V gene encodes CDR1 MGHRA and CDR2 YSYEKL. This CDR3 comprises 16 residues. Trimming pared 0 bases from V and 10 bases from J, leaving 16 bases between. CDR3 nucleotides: TGCGCCAGCAGCCAAGAAGCCGGGGGGCTTTGGTCACCCCTCCACTTT. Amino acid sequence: CASSQEAGGLWSPLHF.

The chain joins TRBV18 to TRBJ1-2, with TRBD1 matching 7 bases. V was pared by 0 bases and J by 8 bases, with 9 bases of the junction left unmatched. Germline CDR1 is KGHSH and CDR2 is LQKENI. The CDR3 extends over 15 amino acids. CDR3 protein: CASSPPNRGFEGYTF. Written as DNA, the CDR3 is TGTGCCAGCTCACCACCTAACAGGGGATTTGAGGGCTACACCTTC. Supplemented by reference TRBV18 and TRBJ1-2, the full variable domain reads NAGVMQNPRHLVRRRGQEARLRCSPMKGHSHVYWYRQLPEEGLKFMVYLQKENIIDESGMPKERFSAEFPKEGPSILRIQQVVRGDSAAYFCASSPPNRGFEGYTFGSGTRLTVV.

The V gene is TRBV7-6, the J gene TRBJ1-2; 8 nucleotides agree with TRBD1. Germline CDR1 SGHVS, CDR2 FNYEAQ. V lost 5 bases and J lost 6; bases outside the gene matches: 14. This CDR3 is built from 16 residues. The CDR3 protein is CASSPGGAGWENGYTF. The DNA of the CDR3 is TGTGCCAGCAGCCCAGGGGGCGCGGGGTGGGAAAATGGCTACACCTTC.

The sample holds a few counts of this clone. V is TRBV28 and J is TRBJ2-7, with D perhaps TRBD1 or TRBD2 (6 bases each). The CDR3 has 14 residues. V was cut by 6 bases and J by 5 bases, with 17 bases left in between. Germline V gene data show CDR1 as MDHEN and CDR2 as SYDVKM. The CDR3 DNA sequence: TGTGCCAGCAGATCTGGGGGGCTGTCGGACGAGCAGTACTTC. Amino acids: CASRSGGLSDEQYF.

The CDR3, as DNA: TGTGCCAGTATCCCGGGCCGAGGAGACATTCAGTACTTC. It specifies CASIPGRGDIQYF. This chain joins TRBV19 and TRBJ2-4, with unresolved D. Deletions cut 7 bases from V and 8 bases from J, with 15 bases between. This CDR3 region has 13 residues. CDR1 is LNHDA and CDR2 is SQIVND in the germline V gene (reference sequence).

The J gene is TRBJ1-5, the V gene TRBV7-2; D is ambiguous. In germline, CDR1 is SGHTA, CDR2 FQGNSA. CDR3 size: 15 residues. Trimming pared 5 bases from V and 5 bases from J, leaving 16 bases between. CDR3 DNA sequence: TGTGCCAGCAGCCCAGTCCAAGAGTGGGATCAGCCCCAGCATTTT. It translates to CASSPVQEWDQPQHF.

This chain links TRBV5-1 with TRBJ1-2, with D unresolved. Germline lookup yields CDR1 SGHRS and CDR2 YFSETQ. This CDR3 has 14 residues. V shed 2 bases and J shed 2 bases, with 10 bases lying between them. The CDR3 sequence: CASSLGSQNYGYTF. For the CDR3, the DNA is TGCGCCAGCAGCTTAGGGTCTCAGAACTATGGCTACACCTTC. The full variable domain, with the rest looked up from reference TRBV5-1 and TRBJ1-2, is KAGVTQTPRYLIKTRGQQVTLSCSPISGHRSVSWYQQTPGQGLQFLFEYFSETQRNKGNFPGRFSGRQFSNSRSEMNVSTLELGDSALYLCASSLGSQNYGYTFGSGTRLTVV.

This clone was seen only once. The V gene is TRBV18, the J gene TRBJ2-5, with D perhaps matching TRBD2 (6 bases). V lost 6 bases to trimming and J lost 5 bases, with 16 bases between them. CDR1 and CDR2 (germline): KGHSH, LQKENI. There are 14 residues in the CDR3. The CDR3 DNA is TGTGCCAGCTCGACCACCGGTGGGGGGGAGACCCAGTACTTC. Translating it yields CASSTTGGGETQYF.

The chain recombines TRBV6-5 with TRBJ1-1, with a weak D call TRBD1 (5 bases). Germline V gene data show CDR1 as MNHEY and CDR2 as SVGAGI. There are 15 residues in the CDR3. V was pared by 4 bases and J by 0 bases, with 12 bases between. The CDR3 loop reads CASSSPRGLNTEAFF. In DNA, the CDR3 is TGTGCCAGCAGTTCGCCACGGGGACTGAACACTGAAGCTTTCTTT.

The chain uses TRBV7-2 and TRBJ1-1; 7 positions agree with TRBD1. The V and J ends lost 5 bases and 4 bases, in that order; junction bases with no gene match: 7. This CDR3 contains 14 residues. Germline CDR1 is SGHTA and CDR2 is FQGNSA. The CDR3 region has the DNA TGTGCCAGCAGCAAAGGGGGCAGTGGCACTGAAGCTTTCTTT. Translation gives CASSKGGSGTEAFF.

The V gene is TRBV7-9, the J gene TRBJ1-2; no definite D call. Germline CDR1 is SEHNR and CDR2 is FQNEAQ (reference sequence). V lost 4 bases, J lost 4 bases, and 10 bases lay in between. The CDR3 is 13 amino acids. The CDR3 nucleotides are TGTGCCAGCAGCTCCTCACGGGTCTATGGCTACACCTTC. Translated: CASSSSRVYGYTF.

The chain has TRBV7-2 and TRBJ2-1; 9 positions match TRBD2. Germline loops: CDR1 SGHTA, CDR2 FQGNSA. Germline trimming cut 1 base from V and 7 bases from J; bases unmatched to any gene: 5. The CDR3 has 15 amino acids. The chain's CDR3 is CASSLVRGGANEQFF. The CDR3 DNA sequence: TGTGCCAGCAGCTTAGTTCGCGGGGGGGCTAATGAGCAGTTCTTC.

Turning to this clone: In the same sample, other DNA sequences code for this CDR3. CDR3 nucleotide sequence: TGTGCCAGCAGCTTGGCCTCCGGAGGGCAATGGGGCACAGATACGCAGTATTTT. Amino acids: CASSLASGGQWGTDTQYF. The V gene is TRBV5-6, the J gene TRBJ2-3, with TRBD2 as a possible D gene (6 bases). Trimming removed 0 bases at V and 1 base at J, with 18 bases between. This CDR3 region has 18 residues. Germline V gene lookup returns CDR1 SGHDT and CDR2 YYEEEE.

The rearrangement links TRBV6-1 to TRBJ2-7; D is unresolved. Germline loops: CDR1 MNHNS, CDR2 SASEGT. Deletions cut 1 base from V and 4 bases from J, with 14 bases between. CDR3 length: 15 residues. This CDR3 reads CASSEENRSRYEQYF. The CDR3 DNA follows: TGTGCCAGCAGTGAAGAAAACAGATCGAGGTACGAGCAGTACTTC.